These 21 T cell receptor beta chains share one sample of origin, sequenced in a study of blood T cell repertoires in COVID-19. Sequenced by immunoSEQ multiplex PCR; TCRdb stores in-frame clones only, minus some. The sample has 80,000 to 95,000 clones; 60% to 85% are singletons. Sequencing was carried out using peripheral blood. The receptors originated from a woman of 80 years or more with acute or convalescent COVID-19.

This clone has a single count. V is TRBV30 and J is TRBJ1-1; perhaps TRBD1 as D (5 bases). The CDR3 contains 13 residues. The V gene's germline CDR1 is GTSNPN and CDR2 SVGIG (reference sequence). The V gene lost 7 bases and the J gene lost 1 base, with 13 bases spanning the gap. CDR3 sequence (DNA): TGTGCCTATACATCACAGGCGAACACTGAAGCTTTCTTT. Protein product: CAYTSQANTEAFF.

The rearrangement links TRBV18 to TRBJ1-1, with 8 bases lining up with TRBD1. In germline, CDR1 is KGHSH, CDR2 LQKENI. Germline trimming cut 4 bases from V and 7 bases from J; bases unmatched to any gene: 5. The length of the CDR3 is 13 residues. The CDR3 protein is CASSRGQGNEAFF. The CDR3 bases are TGTGCCAGCTCACGAGGACAGGGTAATGAAGCTTTCTTT.

V is TRBV5-5 and J is TRBJ1-5; the D gene is possibly TRBD1 (6 bases). Germline CDR1 SGHKS, CDR2 YYEKEE (reference sequence). The CDR3 covers 16 residues. V lost 3 bases and J lost 7, with 20 bases in between. The CDR3 sequence: CASSSARGQYDQPQHF. CDR3 in DNA: TGTGCCAGCAGCTCCGCCAGGGGCCAATATGACCAGCCCCAGCATTTT. The entire variable domain, with the rest obtained from reference TRBV5-5 and TRBJ1-5, is as follows: DAGVTQSPTHLIKTRGQQVTLRCSPISGHKSVSWYQQVLGQGPQFIFQYYEKEERGRGNFPDRFSARQFPNYSSELNVNALLLGDSALYLCASSSARGQYDQPQHFGDGTRLSIL.

This chain links TRBV19 with TRBJ1-5; TRBD1 matches 8 bases. With 6 bases clipped from V and 0 bases from J, the junction kept 13 bases outside the gene matches. There are 18 residues in the CDR3. The germline CDR1 and CDR2 sequences are LNHDA and SQIVND (reference sequence). The CDR3 coding sequence is TGTGCCAGTAGCACGACCGGGACAGGACTTTATAGCAATCAGCCCCAGCATTTT. It specifies CASSTTGTGLYSNQPQHF.

The chain employs TRBV11-2 and TRBJ2-1; 8 bases agree with TRBD2. The germline V gene has CDR1 SGHAT and CDR2 FQNNGV. Trimming removed 6 bases from V and 9 bases from J; junction bases left unmatched: 22. The CDR3 loop spans 18 amino acids. As DNA, the CDR3 is TGTGCCAGCAGTACCCGAAACGGTCGGGGGGGCCGGTTTGCTGAGCAGTTCTTC. It translates to CASSTRNGRGGRFAEQFF.

This clone has only one observation. The V call is TRBV7-2, the J call TRBJ1-1, with D possibly being TRBD1 (6 bases). CDR3 length equals 13 residues. Germline loops: CDR1 SGHTA, CDR2 FQGNSA. V lost 5 bases, J lost 9 bases, and 16 bases lay in between. The CDR3 loop reads CASSTYREQKAFF. The CDR3 region has the DNA TGTGCCAGCAGCACGTACAGGGAACAGAAAGCTTTCTTT.

This clone has ten or more counts. The V and J genes are TRBV10-3 and TRBJ1-2; possible D gene TRBD1, 5 bases. Deletions cut 5 bases from V and 6 bases from J, with 10 bases between. The germline V gene encodes CDR1 ENHRY and CDR2 SYGVKD. The CDR3 spans 12 residues. CDR3 DNA: TGTGCCATCAGTACCGGGACTGATGGCTACACCTTC. Translated, it gives CAISTGTDGYTF.

The V gene is TRBV6-5, the J gene TRBJ2-7; TRBD1 agrees at 8 bases. The CDR3 has 14 residues. V was clipped by 7 bases and J by 3 bases; unmatched bases: 8. Germline lookup yields CDR1 MNHEY and CDR2 SVGAGI. CDR3 DNA sequence: TGTGCCAGCACCCTGAGGGACAGGAACTACGAGCAGTACTTC. It specifies CASTLRDRNYEQYF.

This rearrangement joins TRBV12-3 or TRBV12-4 to TRBJ1-2, with D tentatively TRBD1 (6 bases). The CDR3 covers 13 residues. Trimming removed 5 bases at V and 10 bases at J, with 17 bases between. CDR3 residues: CASSPRQVPSYTF. The CDR3 DNA reads TGTGCCAGCAGTCCTCGACAGGTCCCTTCCTACACCTTC.

V usage is TRBV7-3 and J usage is TRBJ1-2, with TRBD1 identical over 8 bases. CDR1 is SGHTA and CDR2 is FQGTGA in the germline V gene. V lost 0 bases and J lost 2; bases outside the gene matches: 8. The CDR3 consists of 17 residues. DNA of the CDR3: TGTGCCAGCAGCTTAACTTCGGCCGGACAGGGAAACTATGGCTACACCTTC. Encoded protein: CASSLTSAGQGNYGYTF.

The rearrangement links TRBV9 to TRBJ1-5, with 9 bases that match TRBD1. The length of the CDR3 is 15 residues. V trimming: 3 bases; J trimming: 6 bases; junction bases outside the gene matches: 7. The germline gives CDR1 SGDLS, CDR2 YYNGEE. The CDR3 nucleotides are TGTGCCAGCAGCGCTTCCGGGACAGGGTTTCAGCCCCAGCATTTT. Translating gives CASSASGTGFQPQHF. The whole variable domain, remainder taken from reference TRBV9 and TRBJ1-5, is DSGVTQTPKHLITATGQRVTLRCSPRSGDLSVYWYQQSLDQGLQFLIQYYNGEERAKGNILERFSAQQFPDLHSELNLSSLELGDSALYFCASSASGTGFQPQHFGDGTRLSIL.

The genes are TRBV14 and TRBJ2-5; D is possibly TRBD1 (5 bases). This CDR3 has 13 residues. Germline lookup yields CDR1 SGHDN and CDR2 FVKESK. Trimming removed 6 bases at V and 5 bases at J, with 13 bases between. CDR3 sequence (DNA): TGTGCCAGCAGAGTCCAGGGATTGGAGACCCAGTACTTC. Protein sequence: CASRVQGLETQYF. The full variable domain, with the rest looked up from reference TRBV14 and TRBJ2-5, is EAGVTQFPSHSVIEKGQTVTLRCDPISGHDNLYWYRRVMGKEIKFLLHFVKESKQDESGMPNNRFLAERTGGTYSTLKVQPAELEDSGVYFCASRVQGLETQYFGPGTRLLVL.

This clone has just one count. V gene TRBV6-5 combines with J gene TRBJ1-5; weak D call: TRBD1 (6 bases). Per the germline V gene, CDR1 is MNHEY and CDR2 is SVGAGI. Trimming took 4 bases from V and 4 from J, leaving 11 bases between them. This CDR3 spans 14 amino acids. In DNA, the CDR3 is TGTGCCAGCAGTTCCAGGGGTGCGAATCAGCCCCAGCATTTT. Encoded protein: CASSSRGANQPQHF.

This chain links TRBV7-2 with TRBJ2-7, with D possibly matching TRBD1 (5 bases). The CDR3 is 11 amino acids. The V and J ends lost 1 base and 12 bases respectively, with 10 bases between them. Germline V gene sequence: CDR1 SGHTA, CDR2 FQGNSA. CDR3 in amino acids: CASSLGYRGYF. The CDR3 DNA reads TGTGCCAGCAGCTTAGGTTATAGGGGGTACTTC.

This chain joins TRBV18 and TRBJ2-7; D perhaps matches TRBD1 (5 bases). This CDR3 has 13 amino acids. The ends were cut back, 6 bases at V and 4 bases at J, with 13 bases in the middle. Germline V gene lookup returns CDR1 KGHSH and CDR2 LQKENI. The CDR3 DNA follows: TGTGCCAGCTCTCTCGTGGACACTTACGAGCAGTACTTC. This encodes CASSLVDTYEQYF. The complete variable domain, with remaining parts taken from reference TRBV18 and TRBJ2-7, reads NAGVMQNPRHLVRRRGQEARLRCSPMKGHSHVYWYRQLPEEGLKFMVYLQKENIIDESGMPKERFSAEFPKEGPSILRIQQVVRGDSAAYFCASSLVDTYEQYFGPGTRLTVT.

The V gene is TRBV3-1 (or the pseudogene TRBV3-2), the J gene TRBJ1-1; D possibly corresponds to TRBD1 (5 bases). V was pared by 7 bases and J by 1 base, with 16 bases between. The germline gives CDR1 LGHDT, CDR2 YNNKEL (reference sequence). CDR3 length: 15 amino acids. In DNA form, the CDR3 reads TGTGCCAGCACCTTACTGGGGGGGACGAACACTGAAGCTTTCTTT. Amino acid sequence: CASTLLGGTNTEAFF.

The chain combines TRBV27 with TRBJ2-1, with 8 bases fitting TRBD1. CDR1 MNHEY and CDR2 SMNVEV come from the germline V gene (reference sequence). This CDR3 is built from 16 residues. V lost 5 bases to trimming and J lost 2 bases; unmatched junction nucleotides: 8. The CDR3 DNA sequence: TGTGCCAGCAGTCCGCGCCAGGGGGCGCCCTACAATGAGCAGTTCTTC. Encoded protein: CASSPRQGAPYNEQFF.

This chain links TRBV30 with TRBJ2-2; possible D gene TRBD1, 6 bases. The CDR3 runs 11 residues. The germline gives CDR1 GTSNPN, CDR2 SVGIG (reference sequence). V gave up 5 bases and J gave up 6 bases, with 7 bases separating them. In DNA form, the CDR3 reads TGTGCCTGGGGGGGCCCCGGGGAGCTGTTTTTT. It yields the protein CAWGGPGELFF. The whole variable domain, remainder taken from reference TRBV30 and TRBJ2-2, is SQTIHQWPATLVQPVGSPLSLECTVEGTSNPNLYWYRQAAGRGLQLLFYSVGIGQISSEVPQNLSASRPQDRQFILSSKKLLLSDSGFYLCAWGGPGELFFGEGSRLTVL.

V usage is TRBV10-3 and J usage is TRBJ1-6, with D perhaps matching TRBD1 (5 bases). This CDR3 comprises 13 residues. V was pared by 6 bases and J by 7 bases, with 10 bases between. Per the germline V gene, CDR1 is ENHRY and CDR2 is SYGVKD. CDR3 bases: TGTGCCATCAGCGGGACTGAGAATTCACCCCTCCACTTT. This translates into CAISGTENSPLHF.

This chain links TRBV6-5 with TRBJ1-2; 10 bases are shared with TRBD1. Germline V lookup: CDR1 MNHEY, CDR2 SVGAGI. Unmatched junction bases numbered 2, after V lost 6 bases and J lost 4 bases. This CDR3 has 13 amino acids. CDR3 bases: TGTGCCAGCAGACGACAGGGGGCCTATGGCTACACCTTC. Translation: CASRRQGAYGYTF.

This clone has more than one count but fewer than ten. The rearrangement uses TRBV3-1 (or the pseudogene TRBV3-2) and TRBJ2-7; the match to TRBD1 covers 10 bases. CDR1 is LGHDT and CDR2 is YNNKEL in the germline V gene (reference sequence). The CDR3 extends over 14 amino acids. V was clipped by 7 bases and J by 5 bases; unmatched bases: 8. CDR3: CASTAPGQGNEQYF. The DNA for the CDR3 is TGTGCCAGCACCGCTCCGGGACAGGGGAACGAGCAGTACTTC.